The source of this T cell receptor (beta chain) is a study of beta chain features in type 1 diabetes. Per donor, one heparinised blood draw averaged about 116 mL. Stem cell-like memory, regulatory, central memory and naive CD4+ cells were sorted via CD45RO/CCR7/CD25/CD127/CD95/CD27. CDR1 is LNHNV, CDR2 YYDKDF, per germline (reference sequence). The CDR3 consists of 14 residues. The V and J ends lost 0 bases and 4 bases respectively, with 9 bases between them. The study reverse transcribed the entire isolated RNA, so it sequenced expressed TCRB transcripts. The protocol was immunoSEQ multiplex PCR, while the TCRdb copy is restricted to in-frame clones and leaves out a portion. The data show 500,000 to 700,000 clones, with about a sixth seen just once and about 0.087% held by the top ten. This clone was seen a handful of times.

The sequencing input was naive CD4+ T cells from blood. The TCR comes from a man between 18 and 35 years old in good health. The chain couples TRBV15 to TRBJ2-5; possibly TRBD1 for D (6 bases). The CDR3 spells CATSRDFRGETQYF. As DNA, the CDR3 is TGTGCCACCAGCAGAGATTTCAGGGGAGAGACCCAGTACTTC.